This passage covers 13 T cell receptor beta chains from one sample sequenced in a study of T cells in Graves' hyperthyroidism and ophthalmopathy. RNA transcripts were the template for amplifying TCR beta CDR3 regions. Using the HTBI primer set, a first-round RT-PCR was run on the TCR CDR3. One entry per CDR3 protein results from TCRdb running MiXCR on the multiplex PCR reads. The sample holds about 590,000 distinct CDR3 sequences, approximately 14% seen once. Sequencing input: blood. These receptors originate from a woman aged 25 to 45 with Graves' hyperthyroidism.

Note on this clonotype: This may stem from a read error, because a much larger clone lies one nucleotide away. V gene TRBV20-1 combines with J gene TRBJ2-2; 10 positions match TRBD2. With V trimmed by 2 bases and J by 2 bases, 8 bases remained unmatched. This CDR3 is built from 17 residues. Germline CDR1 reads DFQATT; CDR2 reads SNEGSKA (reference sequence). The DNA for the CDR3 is TGCAGTGCTAGACTAGGACTAGCGGTGATAAACACCGGGGAGCTGTTTTTT. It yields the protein CSARLGLAVINTGELFF.

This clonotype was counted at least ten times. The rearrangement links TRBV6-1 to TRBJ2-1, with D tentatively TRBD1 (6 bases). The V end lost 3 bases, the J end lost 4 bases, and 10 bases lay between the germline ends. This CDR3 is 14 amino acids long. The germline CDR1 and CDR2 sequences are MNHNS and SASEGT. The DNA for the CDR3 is TGTGCCAGCAGTGAGGACAGCGCTTACAATGAGCAGTTCTTC. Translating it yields CASSEDSAYNEQFF.

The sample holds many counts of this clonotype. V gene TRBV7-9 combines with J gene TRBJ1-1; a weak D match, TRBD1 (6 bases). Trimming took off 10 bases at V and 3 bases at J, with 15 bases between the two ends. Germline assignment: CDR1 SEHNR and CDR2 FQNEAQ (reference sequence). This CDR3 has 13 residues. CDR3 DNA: TGTGCCATCGAGGAGAGGGGGGACACTGAAGCTTTCTTT. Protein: CAIEERGDTEAFF.

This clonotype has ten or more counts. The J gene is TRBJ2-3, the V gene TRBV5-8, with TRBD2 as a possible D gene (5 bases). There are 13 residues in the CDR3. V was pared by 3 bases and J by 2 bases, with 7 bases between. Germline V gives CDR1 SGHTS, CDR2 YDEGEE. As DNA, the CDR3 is TGTGCCAGCAGCTCACGGGACACAGATACGCAGTATTTT. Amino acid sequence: CASSSRDTDTQYF.

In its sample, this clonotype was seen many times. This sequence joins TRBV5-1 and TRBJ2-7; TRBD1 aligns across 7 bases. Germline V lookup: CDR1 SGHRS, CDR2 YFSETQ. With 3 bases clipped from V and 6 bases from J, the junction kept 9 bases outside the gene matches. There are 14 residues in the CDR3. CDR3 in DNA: TGCGCCAGCAGCTCTACTACCGGGACAGCCGAGCAGTACTTC. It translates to CASSSTTGTAEQYF.

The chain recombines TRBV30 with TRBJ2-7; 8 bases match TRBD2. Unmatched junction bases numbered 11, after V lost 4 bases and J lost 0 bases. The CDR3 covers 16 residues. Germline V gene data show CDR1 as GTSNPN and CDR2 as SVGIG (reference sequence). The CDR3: CAWTPVAGRASYEQYF. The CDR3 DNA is TGTGCCTGGACCCCAGTGGCCGGGAGGGCCTCCTACGAGCAGTACTTC.

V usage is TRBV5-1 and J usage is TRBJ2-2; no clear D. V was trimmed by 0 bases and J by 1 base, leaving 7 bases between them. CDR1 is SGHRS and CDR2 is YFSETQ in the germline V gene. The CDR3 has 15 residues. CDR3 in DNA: TGCGCCAGCAGCTTGGGCACATTGAACACCGGGGAGCTGTTTTTT. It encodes CASSLGTLNTGELFF.

The CDR3, as DNA: TGCGCCAGCAGCCCCCCCTCGACAGGGGGCAGATACACTGAAGCTTTCTTT. Protein sequence: CASSPPSTGGRYTEAFF. The chain has TRBV5-1 and TRBJ1-1, with 10 bases that match TRBD1. Germline V gives CDR1 SGHRS, CDR2 YFSETQ. The V gene end was trimmed by 4 bases and the J gene end by 3 bases; junction bases not matched to a gene: 12. CDR3 length: 17 amino acids.

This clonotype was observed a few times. In DNA form, the CDR3 reads TGTGCCAGCACCCTACGCGGGACGCCAGACAAAAACATTCAGTACTTC. This codes for CASTLRGTPDKNIQYF. V gene TRBV6-2 or TRBV6-3 combines with J gene TRBJ2-4; tentatively, D is TRBD2 (6 bases). Trimming took off 7 bases at V and 3 bases at J, with 19 bases between the two ends. From germline, CDR1 is MNHEY and CDR2 SVGEGT. The CDR3 spans 16 residues.

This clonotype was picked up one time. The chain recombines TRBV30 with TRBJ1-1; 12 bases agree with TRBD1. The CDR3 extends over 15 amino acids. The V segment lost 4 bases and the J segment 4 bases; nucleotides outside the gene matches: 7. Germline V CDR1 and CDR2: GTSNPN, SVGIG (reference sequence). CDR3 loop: CAWKVGTGGFTEAFF. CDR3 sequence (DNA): TGTGCCTGGAAGGTTGGGACAGGGGGCTTCACTGAAGCTTTCTTT.

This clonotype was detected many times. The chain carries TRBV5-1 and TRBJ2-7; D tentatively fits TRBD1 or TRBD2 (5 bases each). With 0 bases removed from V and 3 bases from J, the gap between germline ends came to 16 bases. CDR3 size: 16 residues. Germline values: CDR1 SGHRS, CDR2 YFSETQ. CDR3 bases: TGCGCCAGCAGCTTGGTTAGAGGGACCGGGGACTACGAGCAGTACTTC. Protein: CASSLVRGTGDYEQYF.

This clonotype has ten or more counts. The CDR3 DNA reads TGCAGTGCTAGAGTCCGGGGGTATAGCACAGATACGCAGTATTTT. Protein product: CSARVRGYSTDTQYF. V usage is TRBV20-1 and J usage is TRBJ2-3, with D possibly TRBD2 on 6 matching bases. CDR1 is DFQATT, CDR2 SNEGSKA, per germline (reference sequence). The CDR3 is made up of 15 amino acids. The V end lost 1 base, the J end lost 0 bases, and 11 bases lay between the germline ends.

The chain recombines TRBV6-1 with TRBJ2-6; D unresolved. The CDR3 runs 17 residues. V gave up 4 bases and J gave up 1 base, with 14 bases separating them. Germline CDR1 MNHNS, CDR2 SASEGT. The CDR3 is CASSGTAQRSGANVLTF. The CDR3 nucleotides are TGTGCCAGCAGTGGAACCGCCCAGAGATCTGGGGCCAACGTCCTGACTTTC.